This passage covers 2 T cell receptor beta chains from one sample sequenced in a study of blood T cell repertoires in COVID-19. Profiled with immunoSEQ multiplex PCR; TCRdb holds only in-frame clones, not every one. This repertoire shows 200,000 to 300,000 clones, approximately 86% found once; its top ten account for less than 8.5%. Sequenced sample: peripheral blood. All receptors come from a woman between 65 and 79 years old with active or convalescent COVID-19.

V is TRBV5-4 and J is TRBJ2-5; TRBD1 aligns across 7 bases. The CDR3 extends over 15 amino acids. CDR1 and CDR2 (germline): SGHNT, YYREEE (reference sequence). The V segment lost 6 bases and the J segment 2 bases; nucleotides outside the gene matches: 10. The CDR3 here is CASTSGTALQETQYF. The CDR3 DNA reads TGTGCCAGCACTTCCGGGACAGCCTTACAAGAGACCCAGTACTTC.

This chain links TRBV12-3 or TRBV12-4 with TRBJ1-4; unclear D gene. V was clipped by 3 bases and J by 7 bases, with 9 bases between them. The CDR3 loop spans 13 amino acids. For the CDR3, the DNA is TGTGCCAGCAGTTTCGGGGAAATTGAAAAACTGTTTTTT. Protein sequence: CASSFGEIEKLFF.